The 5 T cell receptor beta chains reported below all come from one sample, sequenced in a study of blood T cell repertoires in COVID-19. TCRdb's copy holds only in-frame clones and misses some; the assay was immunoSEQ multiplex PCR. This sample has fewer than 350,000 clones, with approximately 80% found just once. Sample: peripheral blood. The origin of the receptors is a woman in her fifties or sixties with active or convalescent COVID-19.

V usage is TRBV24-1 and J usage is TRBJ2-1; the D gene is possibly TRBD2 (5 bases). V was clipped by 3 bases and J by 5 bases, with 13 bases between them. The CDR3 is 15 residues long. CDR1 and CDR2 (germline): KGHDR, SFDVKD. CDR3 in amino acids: CATSDPLAPHNEQFF. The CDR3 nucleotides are TGTGCCACCAGTGATCCCCTAGCCCCCCACAATGAGCAGTTCTTC.

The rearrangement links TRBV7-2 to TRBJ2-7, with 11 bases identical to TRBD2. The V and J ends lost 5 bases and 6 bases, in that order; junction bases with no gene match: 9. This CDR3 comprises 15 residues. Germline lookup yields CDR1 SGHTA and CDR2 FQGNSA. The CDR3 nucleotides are TGTGCCAGCAGCCCTAGCGGGAGGATATCCACCGAGCAGTACTTC. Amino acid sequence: CASSPSGRISTEQYF.

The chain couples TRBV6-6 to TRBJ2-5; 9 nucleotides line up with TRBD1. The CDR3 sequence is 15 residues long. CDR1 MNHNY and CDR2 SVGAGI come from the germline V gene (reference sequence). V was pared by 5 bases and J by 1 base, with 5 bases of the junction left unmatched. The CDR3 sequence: CASSKGQGPQETQYF. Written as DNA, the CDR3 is TGTGCCAGCAGTAAGGGACAGGGTCCCCAAGAGACCCAGTACTTC.

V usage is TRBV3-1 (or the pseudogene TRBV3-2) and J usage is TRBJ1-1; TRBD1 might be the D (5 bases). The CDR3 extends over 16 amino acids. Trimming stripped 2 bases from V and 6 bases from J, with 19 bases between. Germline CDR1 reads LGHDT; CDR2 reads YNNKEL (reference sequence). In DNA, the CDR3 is TGTGCCAGCAGCCAAAACCCCCAGTTGGGGGAGGCTGAAGCTTTCTTT. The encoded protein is CASSQNPQLGEAEAFF.

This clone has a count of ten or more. CDR3 residues: CASSRDRVQPQHF. The CDR3 bases are TGTGCCAGCAGCCGGGACAGGGTTCAGCCCCAGCATTTT. The chain links TRBV7-9 to TRBJ1-5, with TRBD1 identical over 9 bases. Per the germline V gene, CDR1 is SEHNR and CDR2 is FQNEAQ (reference sequence). The CDR3 totals 13 residues. V gave up 5 bases and J gave up 6 bases; unmatched junction bases: 2.